The next 3 T cell receptor beta chains were all read from a single sample in a study of Ad26.COV2.S vaccination and SARS-CoV-2 variants. Here immunoSEQ multiplex PCR was the method, and the copy in TCRdb shows in-frame clones only, minus some. In the table there are hundreds of thousands of clones, roughly 87% of which are singletons. Treatment of the sample: some 20 received Ad26.COV2.S at low or high dose, single or two shots; five or six received placebo; per-sample allocation not given. Samples came from day 63 after the first vaccine or placebo injection. The source was peripheral blood, collected in a trial of Ad26.COV2.S vaccine versus placebo. The origin of the receptors is a person between 18 and 65 years old who received the Ad26.COV2.S COVID-19 vaccine or a placebo.

The CDR3 sequence is CASSQRTGEGYEQYF. The CDR3, as DNA: TGTGCCAGCAGCCAGAGGACAGGAGAAGGCTACGAGCAGTACTTC. The chain links TRBV3-1 (or the pseudogene TRBV3-2) to TRBJ2-7, with 7 bases aligning to TRBD1. After removal of 3 bases from V and 3 bases from J, the junction contained 8 bases not matched to a gene. The length of the CDR3 is 15 residues. Germline V gene sequence: CDR1 LGHDT, CDR2 YNNKEL (reference sequence).

The genes are TRBV21-1 and TRBJ1-5. TRBV21-1 is a recognized pseudogene. The CDR3 sequence is 10 residues long. CDR3 amino acids: CASSNQPQHF. DNA of the CDR3: TGTGCCAGCAGCAATCAGCCCCAGCATTTT.

The chain links TRBV6-5 to TRBJ1-1, with D tentatively TRBD1 (5 bases). Trimming took 0 bases from V and 3 from J, leaving 11 bases between them. The CDR3 consists of 15 residues. Germline V gene data show CDR1 as MNHEY and CDR2 as SVGAGI. The CDR3 bases are TGTGCCAGCAGTTACTCGAGTGGGGCCTACACTGAAGCTTTCTTT. Its protein is CASSYSSGAYTEAFF.